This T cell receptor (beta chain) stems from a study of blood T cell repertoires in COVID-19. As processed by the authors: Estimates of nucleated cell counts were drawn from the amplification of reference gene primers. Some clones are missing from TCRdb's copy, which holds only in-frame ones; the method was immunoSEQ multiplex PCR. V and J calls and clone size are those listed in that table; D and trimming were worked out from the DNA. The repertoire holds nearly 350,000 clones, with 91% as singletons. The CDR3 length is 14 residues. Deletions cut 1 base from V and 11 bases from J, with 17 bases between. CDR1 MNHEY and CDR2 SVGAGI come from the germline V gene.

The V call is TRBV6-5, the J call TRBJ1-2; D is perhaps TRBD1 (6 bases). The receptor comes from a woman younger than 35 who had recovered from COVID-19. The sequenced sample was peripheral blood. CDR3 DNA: TGTGCCAGCAGTTACTTGTCCGACAGGTTGGGTTACACCTTC. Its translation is CASSYLSDRLGYTF.